This paragraph reports one TCR beta chain. This sample is drawn from a study of blood T cell repertoires in COVID-19. The wider study: From the United States, Italy and Spain came samples of acute and convalescent COVID-19. T cells, B-cell-depleted T cells, or PBMCs supplied cDNA or gDNA.

The V end lost 2 bases, the J end lost 5 bases, and 12 bases lay between the germline ends. There are 14 residues in the CDR3. Germline CDR1 and CDR2: MNHEY and SVGAGI. In the authors' methods: The assay estimated nucleated cells by amplifying reference gene primers. The protocol was immunoSEQ multiplex PCR, while the TCRdb copy is restricted to in-frame clones and leaves out a portion. V, J and clone size are those of that table, while D and trimming were read from the DNA. Of approximately 74,000 clones listed, 70% to 90% are singletons. What was sequenced was peripheral blood. The chain carries TRBV6-5 and TRBJ2-5; a weak D match, TRBD1 (6 bases). The receptor comes from a woman at least 80 years old with active or convalescent COVID-19. CDR3 sequence reads: CASSYRGSWETQYF. CDR3 nucleotide sequence: TGTGCCAGCAGTTACAGGGGGTCATGGGAGACCCAGTACTTC.